A selection of T cell receptor beta chains follows, all from one sample in a study of T cell responses to AZD1222 COVID-19 vaccine. Using immunoSEQ multiplex PCR, the repertoire was profiled, and TCRdb retains in-frame clones only, with some absent. The top ten clones hold roughly 4% of a sample with about 130,000 clones, over 65% of them seen once. Sequencing used peripheral blood, obtained on day 0 of AZD1222 vaccination. The receptors were gathered from an adult in good health. The conserved cysteine and the conserved F or W are not part of the CDR3 here.

V	J	CDR3
TRBV2	TRBJ1-5	ASRVTENQPQH
TRBV7-9	TRBJ1-2	ASSLGDSRNYGYT
TRBV27	TRBJ1-2	ASSFGQGGYGYT
TRBV6-5	TRBJ1-1	ASRGEVRFPEAF
TRBV5-6	TRBJ1-2	ASSSLTGGYT
TRBV6-1	TRBJ2-3	ASSEARSTDTQY
TRBV12-3/TRBV12-4	TRBJ1-4	ASSLGTGRKLF
TRBV29-1	TRBJ2-2	SVGTVNTGELF
TRBV19	TRBJ1-5	ASSIGWDPAGKPQH
TRBV14	TRBJ1-1	ASSPSRTGGIGTEAF
TRBV28	TRBJ1-1	ASSSPQVRGTEAF
TRBV29-1	TRBJ1-1	SVTTGAGNTEAF
TRBV7-7	TRBJ1-1	ASSLGEGTEAF
TRBV5-8	TRBJ1-3	ASSFGLQGRGNTIY
TRBV9	TRBJ1-1	ASSPRTELEAF
TRBV10-1	TRBJ2-2	ASSESGGGYTLPNTGELF
TRBV19	TRBJ2-5	ASTQGAGYQETQY
TRBV11-2	TRBJ1-5	ASSLAGTFTPQH
TRBV30	TRBJ1-2	ANSPFNYGYT
TRBV20-1	TRBJ2-7	SASSRRSSYEQY
TRBV5-1	TRBJ2-7	ASSLGSLTYEQY
TRBV27	TRBJ1-2	ASSQNWRDYGYT
TRBV4-1	TRBJ2-5	ASSQSTQGDQETQY
TRBV28	TRBJ2-7	ASSLPNQGYEQY
TRBV4-2	TRBJ1-6	ASSQESSPLH
TRBV28	TRBJ1-3	ASSFGSAGNTIY
TRBV2	TRBJ2-7	ASTSGLLAYEQY
TRBV30	TRBJ1-2	AWRRVPFLANYGYT
TRBV4-1	TRBJ2-4	ASSQDLIRVPLAKNIQY
TRBV5-6	TRBJ1-3	ASSAGIVSYSGNTIY
TRBV5-1	TRBJ2-3	ASSRYSGGSTDTQY
TRBV24-1	TRBJ2-1	ATSDLLPSGGNEQF
TRBV11-3	TRBJ1-1	ASSLESGNTEAF
TRBV5-1	TRBJ2-1	ASSLKGVLEQF
TRBV21-1	TRBJ2-1	ASSPRTDSNEQF
TRBV29-1	TRBJ2-5	SVEGGLETQY
TRBV7-8	TRBJ2-7	ASSLGFLGGYEQY
TRBV9	TRBJ2-3	ASSLRGASTSDTQY
TRBV5-6	TRBJ1-2	ASSPRGQSYGYT
TRBV27	TRBJ2-5	ASSPSPPGRRGQETQY
TRBV21-1	TRBJ2-7	ASSNRGFYEQY
TRBV6-5	TRBJ2-1	ASSYSLLATYNEQF
TRBV2	TRBJ1-1	ASRNTGGGTEAF
TRBV19	TRBJ1-5	ASSIWKGQGTQPQH
TRBV10-3	TRBJ1-1	AISGQNTEAF
TRBV25-1	TRBJ1-1	ASRGSGKSSTEAF
TRBV9	TRBJ1-1	ASSAPHQNTEAF
TRBV7-3	TRBJ1-6	ASSPSLDSPLH
TRBV28	TRBJ1-2	ASTQWGGHSYGYT